This T cell receptor (beta chain) appears in the sequencing data of a study of control samples from healthy donors and cancer patients. The count of this clone is one. This table comes from immunoSEQ multiplex PCR, and its TCRdb copy is limited to in-frame clones, with some not included. Here the sample spans roughly 120,000 clones, about 86% being singletons. This CDR3 is 12 amino acids long. Trimming removed 2 bases at V and 7 bases at J, with 8 bases between. Germline V gene data show CDR1 as MNHNS and CDR2 as SASEGT. The clonotype comes from a man aged 30-40 years in good health. The J gene is TRBJ1-1, the V gene TRBV6-1, with no clear D. The sequenced material came from blood. CDR3 sequence reads: CASSERVGEAFF. CDR3 sequence (DNA): TGTGCCAGCAGTGAAAGGGTCGGTGAAGCTTTCTTT.